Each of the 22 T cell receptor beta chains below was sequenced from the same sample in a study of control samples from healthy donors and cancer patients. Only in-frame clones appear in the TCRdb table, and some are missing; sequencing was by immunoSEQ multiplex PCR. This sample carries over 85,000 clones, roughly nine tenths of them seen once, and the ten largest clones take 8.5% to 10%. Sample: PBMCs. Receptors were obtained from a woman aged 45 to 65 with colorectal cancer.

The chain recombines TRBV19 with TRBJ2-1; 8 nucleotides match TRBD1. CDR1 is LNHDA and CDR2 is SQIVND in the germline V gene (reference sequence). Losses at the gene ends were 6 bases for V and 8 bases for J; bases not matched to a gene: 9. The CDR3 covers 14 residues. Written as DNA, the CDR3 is TGTGCCAGTAGCGAACCAGGACAGGGCTATGAGCAGTTCTTC. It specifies CASSEPGQGYEQFF.

This CDR3 reads CASSPPDRSNYGYTF. The CDR3 DNA reads TGTGCCAGTAGTCCACCGGACAGGTCCAACTATGGCTACACCTTC. The chain joins TRBV19 to TRBJ1-2, with 7 bases fitting TRBD1. After removal of 5 bases from V and 2 bases from J, the junction contained 8 bases not matched to a gene. The V gene's germline CDR1 is LNHDA and CDR2 SQIVND (reference sequence). The CDR3 spans 15 residues.

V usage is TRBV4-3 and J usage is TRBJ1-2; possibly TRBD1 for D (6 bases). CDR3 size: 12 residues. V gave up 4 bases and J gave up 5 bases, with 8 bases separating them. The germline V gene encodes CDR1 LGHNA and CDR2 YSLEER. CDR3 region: CASSLGHYGYTF. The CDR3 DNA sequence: TGCGCCAGCAGCCTGGGACATTATGGCTACACCTTC.

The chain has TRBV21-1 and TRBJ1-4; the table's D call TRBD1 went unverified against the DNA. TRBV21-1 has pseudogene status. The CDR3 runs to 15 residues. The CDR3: CASSKGWGQTEKLFF. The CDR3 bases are TGTGCCAGCAGCAAGGGGTGGGGGCAGACTGAAAAACTGTTTTTT.

CDR3 in amino acids: CAIQGHNQPQHF. In DNA, the CDR3 is TGTGCCATCCAGGGACACAATCAGCCCCAGCATTTT. V usage is TRBV10-3 and J usage is TRBJ1-5, with D possibly TRBD1 on 6 matching bases. CDR1 is ENHRY, CDR2 SYGVKD, per germline. The V and J ends lost 8 bases and 3 bases respectively, with 8 bases between them. This CDR3 has 12 amino acids.

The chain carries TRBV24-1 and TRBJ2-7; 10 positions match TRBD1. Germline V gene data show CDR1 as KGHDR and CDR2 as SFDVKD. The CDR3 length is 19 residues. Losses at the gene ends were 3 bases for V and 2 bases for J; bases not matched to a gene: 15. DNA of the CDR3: TGTGCCACCAGTGATCCGCCGGGGACCGGGACAGGGGTCGCCTACGAGCAGTACGTC. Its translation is CATSDPPGTGTGVAYEQYV.

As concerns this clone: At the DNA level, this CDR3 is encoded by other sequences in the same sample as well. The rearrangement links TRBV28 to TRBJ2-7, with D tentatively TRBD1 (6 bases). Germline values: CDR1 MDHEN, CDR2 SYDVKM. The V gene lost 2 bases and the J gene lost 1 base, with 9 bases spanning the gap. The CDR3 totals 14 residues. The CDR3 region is CASSLTGSSYEQYV. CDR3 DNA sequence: TGTGCCAGCAGTTTAACAGGGAGTTCCTACGAGCAGTACGTC.

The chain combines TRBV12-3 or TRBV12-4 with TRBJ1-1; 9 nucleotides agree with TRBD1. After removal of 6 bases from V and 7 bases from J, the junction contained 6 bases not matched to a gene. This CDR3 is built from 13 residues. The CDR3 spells CASSRTGGNEAFF. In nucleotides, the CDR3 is TGTGCCAGCAGCCGAACAGGGGGCAATGAAGCTTTCTTT.

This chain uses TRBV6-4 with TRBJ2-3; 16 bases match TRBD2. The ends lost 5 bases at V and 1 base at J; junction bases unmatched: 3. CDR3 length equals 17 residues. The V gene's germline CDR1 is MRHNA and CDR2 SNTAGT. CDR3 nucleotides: TGTGCCAGCAGTCCCGGGACTAGCGGGGGGGGCACAGATACGCAGTATTTT. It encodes CASSPGTSGGGTDTQYF.

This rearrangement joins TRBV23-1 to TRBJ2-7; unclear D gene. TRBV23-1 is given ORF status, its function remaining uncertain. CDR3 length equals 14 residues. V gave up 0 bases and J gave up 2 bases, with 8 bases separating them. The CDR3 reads CASSQSAMTYEQYV. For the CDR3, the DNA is TGCGCCAGCAGTCAATCGGCCATGACCTACGAGCAGTACGTC.

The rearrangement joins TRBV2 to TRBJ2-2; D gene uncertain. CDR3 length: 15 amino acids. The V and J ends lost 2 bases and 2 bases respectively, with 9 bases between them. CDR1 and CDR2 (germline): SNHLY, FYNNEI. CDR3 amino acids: CASSESTPNTGELFF. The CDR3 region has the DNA TGTGCCAGCAGTGAATCTACTCCTAACACCGGGGAGCTGTTTTTT.

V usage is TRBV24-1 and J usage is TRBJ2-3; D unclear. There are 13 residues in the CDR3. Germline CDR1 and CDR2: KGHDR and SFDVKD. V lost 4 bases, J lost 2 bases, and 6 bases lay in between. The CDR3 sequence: CATSEGYTDTQYF. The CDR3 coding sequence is TGTGCCACCAGTGAAGGCTACACAGATACGCAGTATTTT.

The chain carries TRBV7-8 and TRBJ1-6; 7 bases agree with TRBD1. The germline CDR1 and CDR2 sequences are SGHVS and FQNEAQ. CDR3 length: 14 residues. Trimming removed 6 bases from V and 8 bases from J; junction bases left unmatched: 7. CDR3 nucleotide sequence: TGTGCCAGCAGTCAGGCCAGGGGGTATTCACCCCTCCACTTT. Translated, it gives CASSQARGYSPLHF.

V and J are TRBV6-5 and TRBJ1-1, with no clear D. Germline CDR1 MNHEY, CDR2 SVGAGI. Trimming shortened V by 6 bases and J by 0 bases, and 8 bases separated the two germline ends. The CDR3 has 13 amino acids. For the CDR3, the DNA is TGTGCCAGCAGATACGGGATGAACACTGAAGCTTTCTTT. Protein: CASRYGMNTEAFF.

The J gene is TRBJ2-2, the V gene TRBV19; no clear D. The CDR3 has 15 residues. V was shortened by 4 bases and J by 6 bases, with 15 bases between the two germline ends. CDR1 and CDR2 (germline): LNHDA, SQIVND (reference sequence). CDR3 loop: CASSKVAGGAGELFF. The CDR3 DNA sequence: TGTGCCAGTAGTAAGGTCGCAGGCGGCGCCGGGGAGCTGTTTTTT.

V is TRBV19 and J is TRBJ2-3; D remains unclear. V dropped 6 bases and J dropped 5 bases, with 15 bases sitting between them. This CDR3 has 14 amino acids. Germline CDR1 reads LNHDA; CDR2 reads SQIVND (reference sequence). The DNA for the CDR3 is TGTGCCAGTAGACCTTCGAAGGAAGGAGATACGCAGTATTTT. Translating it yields CASRPSKEGDTQYF.

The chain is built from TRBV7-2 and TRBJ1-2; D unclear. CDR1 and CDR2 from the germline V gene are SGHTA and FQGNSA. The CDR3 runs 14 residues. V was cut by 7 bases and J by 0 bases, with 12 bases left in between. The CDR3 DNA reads TGTGCCAGCACACAGATGGGGTCTAACTATGGCTACACCTTC. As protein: CASTQMGSNYGYTF.

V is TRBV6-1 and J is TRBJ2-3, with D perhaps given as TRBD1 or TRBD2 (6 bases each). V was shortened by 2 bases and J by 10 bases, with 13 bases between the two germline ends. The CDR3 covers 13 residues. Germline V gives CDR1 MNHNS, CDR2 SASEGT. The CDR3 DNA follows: TGTGCCAGCAGTGAATGGGGGGCTCGTGCGCAGTATTTT. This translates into CASSEWGARAQYF.

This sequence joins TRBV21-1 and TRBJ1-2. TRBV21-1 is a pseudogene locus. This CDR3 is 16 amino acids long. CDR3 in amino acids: CASSKVYEASTYGYTF. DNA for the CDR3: TGTGCCAGCAGCAAAGTTTACGAGGCCAGCACCTATGGCTACACCTTC.

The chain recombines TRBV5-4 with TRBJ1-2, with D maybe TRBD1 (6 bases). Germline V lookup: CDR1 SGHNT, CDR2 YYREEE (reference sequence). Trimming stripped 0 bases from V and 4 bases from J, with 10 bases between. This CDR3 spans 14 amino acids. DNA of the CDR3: TGTGCCAGCAGCTTGGCCGGGACACCCTATGGCTACACCTTC. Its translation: CASSLAGTPYGYTF.

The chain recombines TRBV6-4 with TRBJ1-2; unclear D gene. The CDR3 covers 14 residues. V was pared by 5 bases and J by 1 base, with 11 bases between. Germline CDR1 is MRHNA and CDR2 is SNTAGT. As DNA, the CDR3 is TGTGCCAGCAGTCCGGACGCGTTTAACTATGGCTACACCTTC. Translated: CASSPDAFNYGYTF.

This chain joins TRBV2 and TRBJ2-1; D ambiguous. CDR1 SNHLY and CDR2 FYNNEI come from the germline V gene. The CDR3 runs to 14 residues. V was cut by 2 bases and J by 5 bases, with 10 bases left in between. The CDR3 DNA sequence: TGTGCCAGCAGTGAACGGAGCCTTGACAATGAGCAGTTCTTC. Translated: CASSERSLDNEQFF.